What follows is one TCR beta chain and its context. Germline CDR1 MDHEN, CDR2 SYDVKM. J lost 6 bases, V lost 6 bases, and 8 bases had no gene match. The CDR3 loop spans 13 amino acids. This table comes from immunoSEQ multiplex PCR, and its TCRdb copy is limited to in-frame clones, with some not included. The table records 70,000 or so clones, roughly 89% of them present only once. The sample comes from a study of PD-L1 blockade in urothelial cancer. Looking at the study overall: Patients had been given 0 to 3 earlier chemotherapy regimens. It was at 3 weeks (second dose) and 6 weeks after treatment start that blood was analyzed.

The sequencing here drew on PBMCs, taken around atezolizumab (anti-PD-L1) treatment. J is TRBJ2-7 and V is TRBV28; TRBD2 matches at 7 bases. The clonotype originates from a man between 60 and 75 years old with urothelial cancer. The DNA for the CDR3 is TGTGCCAGCAGCAACGGGGGGTGGGGCGAGCAGTACTTC. This gives the protein CASSNGGWGEQYF.